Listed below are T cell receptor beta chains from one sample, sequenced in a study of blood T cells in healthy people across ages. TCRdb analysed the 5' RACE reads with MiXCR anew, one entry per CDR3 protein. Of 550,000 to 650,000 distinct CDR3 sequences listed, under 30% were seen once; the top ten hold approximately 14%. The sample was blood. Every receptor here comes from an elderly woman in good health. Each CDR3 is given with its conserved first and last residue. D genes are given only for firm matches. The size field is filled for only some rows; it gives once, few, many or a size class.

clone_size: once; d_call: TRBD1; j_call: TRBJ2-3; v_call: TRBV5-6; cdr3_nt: TGTGCCAGCAACCCGACAGGGGTCATCACAGATACGCGGTATTTT; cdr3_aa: CASNPTGVITDTRYF
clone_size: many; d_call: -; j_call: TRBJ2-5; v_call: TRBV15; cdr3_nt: TGTGCCACCAGCAGTCTTACAGGGACAGAGACCCAGTACTTC; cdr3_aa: CATSSLTGTETQYF
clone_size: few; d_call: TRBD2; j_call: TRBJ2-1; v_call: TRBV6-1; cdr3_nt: TGTGCCGCGGGACTAGCGCTTTACAATGAGCAGTTCTTC; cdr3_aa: CAAGLALYNEQFF
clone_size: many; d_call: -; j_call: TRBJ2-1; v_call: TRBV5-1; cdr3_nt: TGCGCCAGCAGTAGGGGCCTAAGTGAGCAGTTCTTC; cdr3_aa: CASSRGLSEQFF
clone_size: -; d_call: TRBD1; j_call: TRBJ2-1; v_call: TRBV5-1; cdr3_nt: TGCGCCAGCAAAGGACAGGGGGACTTGAATAATGAGCAGTTCTTC; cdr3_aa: CASKGQGDLNNEQFF
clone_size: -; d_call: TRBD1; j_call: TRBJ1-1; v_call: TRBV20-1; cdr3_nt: TGCAGTGCTAGCCCCGGACAGGGCGACACTGAAGCTTTCTTT; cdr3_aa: CSASPGQGDTEAFF
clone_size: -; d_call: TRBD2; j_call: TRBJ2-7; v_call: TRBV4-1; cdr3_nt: TGCGCCAGTAGCCAACTCGCCGGGACTAGCGGGGGGACGTCCGGCGAGCAGTACTTC; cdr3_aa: CASSQLAGTSGGTSGEQYF
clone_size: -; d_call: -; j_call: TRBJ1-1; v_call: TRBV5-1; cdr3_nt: TGCGCCAGCAGCTTGCTCGGAGAGCTAACTGAAGCTTTCTTT; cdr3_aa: CASSLLGELTEAFF
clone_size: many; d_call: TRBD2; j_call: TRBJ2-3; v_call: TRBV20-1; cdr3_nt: TGCAGTGCTAGAGATCAACTAGCGGGGGGGATAGATACGCAGTATTTT; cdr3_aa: CSARDQLAGGIDTQYF
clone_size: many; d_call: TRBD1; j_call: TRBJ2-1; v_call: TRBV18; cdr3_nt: TGTGCCAGCGTAGACAGGGGAATATACAATGAGCAGTTCTTC; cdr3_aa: CASVDRGIYNEQFF
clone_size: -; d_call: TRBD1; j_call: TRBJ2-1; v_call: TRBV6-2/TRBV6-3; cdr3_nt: TGTGCCAGCTCCGCCGGGACAGGACGCAATGAGCAGTTCTTC; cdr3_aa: CASSAGTGRNEQFF
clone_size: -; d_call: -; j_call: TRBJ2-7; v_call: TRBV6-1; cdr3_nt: TGTGCCAGCAGAGAGACACGGGGCTTTATTCAGTACTTC; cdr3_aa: CASRETRGFIQYF
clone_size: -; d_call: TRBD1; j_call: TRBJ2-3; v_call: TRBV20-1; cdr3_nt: TGCAGTGCTGATCAGGGGGCGCGGTCTACGCAGTATTTT; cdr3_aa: CSADQGARSTQYF
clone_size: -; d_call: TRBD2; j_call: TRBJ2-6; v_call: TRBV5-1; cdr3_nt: TGCGCCAGCAGCCAGACTAGCGGGGGGGCCCGGTCTGGGGCCAACGTCCTGACTTTC; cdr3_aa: CASSQTSGGARSGANVLTF
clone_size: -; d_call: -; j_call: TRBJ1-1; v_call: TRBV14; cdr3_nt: TGTGCCAGCAGCCAAGAGGGGCTGGGGGGGACCACTGAAGCTTTCTTT; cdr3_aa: CASSQEGLGGTTEAFF
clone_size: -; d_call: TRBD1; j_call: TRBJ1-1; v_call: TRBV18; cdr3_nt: TGTGCCAGTTCACAAACAGGGGGGCCACAACGGCGGAACACTGAAGCTTTCTTT; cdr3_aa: CASSQTGGPQRRNTEAFF
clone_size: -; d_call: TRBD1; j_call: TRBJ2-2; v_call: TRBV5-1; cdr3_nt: TGCGCCAGCAGCCTGACAGGGGCGATGAACACCGGGGAGCTGTTTTTT; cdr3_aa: CASSLTGAMNTGELFF
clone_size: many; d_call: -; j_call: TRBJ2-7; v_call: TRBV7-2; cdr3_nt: TGTGCCAGCAGCCACCAAAGGTTCTACGAGCAGTACTTC; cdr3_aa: CASSHQRFYEQYF
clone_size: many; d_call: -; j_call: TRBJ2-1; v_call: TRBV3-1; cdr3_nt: TGTGCCAGCACCCGTACGACAGGACAATACAATGAGCAGTTCTTC; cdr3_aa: CASTRTTGQYNEQFF